This T cell receptor beta chain was retrieved from a study of T cells after yellow fever vaccination. Germline loops: CDR1 MNHNY, CDR2 SVGAGI (reference sequence). V gave up 6 bases and J gave up 8 bases, with 14 bases separating them. CDR3 length equals 13 residues. TCRdb used MiXCR to reprocess the 5' RACE reads, holding one entry per CDR3 protein. The sample holds under 300,000 distinct CDR3 sequences, approximately 12% seen once. The sequence was collected from a man under 40 who received the YFV17D yellow fever vaccine. The material sequenced was CD4+ T cells sorted from PBMCs, taken 45 days after the yellow fever booster vaccination. The chain is built from TRBV6-6 and TRBJ2-1; tentatively, D is TRBD2 (6 bases). In DNA form, the CDR3 reads TGTGCCAGCAGGGAGGGGAGCAGCCATGAGCAGTTCTTC. Encoded protein: CASREGSSHEQFF.